A selection of T cell receptor beta chains follows, all from one sample in a study of blood T cell repertoires in COVID-19. TCRdb's copy holds only in-frame clones and misses some; the assay was immunoSEQ multiplex PCR. The table records around 200,000 clones, nearly 90% of them present only once. The sample taken for sequencing was peripheral blood. These receptors all come from a man aged 50-60 years with acute or convalescent COVID-19. Both conserved end residues are part of each CDR3. D genes are given only for firm matches.

V,J,D,DNA,CDR3
TRBV3-1/TRBV3-2,TRBJ1-1,TRBD1,TGTGCCAGCAGCCAAACTCAGGGGGCGCAGTCTGAAGCTTTCTTT,CASSQTQGAQSEAFF
TRBV27,TRBJ2-7,TRBD2,TGTGCCAGCAGCTTATCGTGGACTAGCGGGAGGCTTTACGAGCAGTACTTC,CASSLSWTSGRLYEQYF
TRBV29-1,TRBJ2-1,TRBD1,TGCAGCGTCTGGACAGGGTTGGACAATGAGCAGTTCTTC,CSVWTGLDNEQFF
TRBV3-1/TRBV3-2,TRBJ1-5,-,TGTGCCAGCAGCCAAGATGGAGGACTCGGCAATCAGCCCCAGCATTTT,CASSQDGGLGNQPQHF
TRBV5-5,TRBJ1-5,TRBD1,TGTGCCAGCAGCTCGGGACAGGGCTTTCAGCCCCAGCATTTT,CASSSGQGFQPQHF
TRBV9,TRBJ2-3,-,TGTGCCAGCAGCCCCGGCACTAGTTTCGATACGCAGTATTTT,CASSPGTSFDTQYF
TRBV19,TRBJ1-2,-,TGTGCCAGTAGTATTCTAGACGGTGGCTACACCTTC,CASSILDGGYTF
TRBV12-1,TRBJ2-2,-,TGTGCCAGCACCCAAAGCTTAGGTAACGGGGGCACCGGGGAGCTGTTTTTT,CASTQSLGNGGTGELFF
TRBV4-3,TRBJ1-4,-,TGCGCCAGCAGCCAAGACCCCCAGGGGCCTAATGAAAAACTGTTTTTT,CASSQDPQGPNEKLFF
TRBV27,TRBJ2-1,TRBD2,TGTGCCAGCACCCTAGCGGGGAGTAATGAGCAGTTCTTC,CASTLAGSNEQFF
TRBV28,TRBJ1-6,-,TGTGCCAGCAGCCGGGGAGGGGGAGCTTATAATTCACCCCTCCACTTT,CASSRGGGAYNSPLHF
TRBV9,TRBJ1-6,TRBD1,TGTGCCAGCAGCCCGACCGGGACAGGGAATTCACCCCTCCACTTT,CASSPTGTGNSPLHF
TRBV3-1/TRBV3-2,TRBJ1-2,TRBD1,TGTGCCAGCAGCCTTTCAGGGGGCAACGGCGGCTACACCTTC,CASSLSGGNGGYTF
TRBV5-4,TRBJ2-3,TRBD2,TGTGCCAGCAGCTTCCTAGCGGGGGGGCCTGGCACAGATACGCAGTATTTT,CASSFLAGGPGTDTQYF
TRBV6-2/TRBV6-3,TRBJ2-5,TRBD2,TGTGCCAGCAGTTCGTCGAGCGGGGGATACCAAGAGACCCAGTACTTC,CASSSSSGGYQETQYF
TRBV5-1,TRBJ1-6,TRBD1,TGCGCCAGCAGCTTGACAACAGGGACAGGGCCTATGAGGGCCCTCCACTTT,CASSLTTGTGPMRALHF
TRBV3-1/TRBV3-2,TRBJ1-5,TRBD1,TGTGCCAGCAGCCAAGCCTCCGGGACAGTGAGGCAGCCCCAGCATTTT,CASSQASGTVRQPQHF
TRBV7-9,TRBJ1-4,-,TGTGCCAGCAGCTTGGACAGCCCGAATGAAAAACTGTTTTTT,CASSLDSPNEKLFF
TRBV24-1,TRBJ1-5,-,TGTGCCACCAGTGATACAATGGATCAGCCCCAGCATTTT,CATSDTMDQPQHF
TRBV30,TRBJ1-2,-,TGTGCCTGGAGTACCCGGACACCCTATGGCTACACCTTC,CAWSTRTPYGYTF